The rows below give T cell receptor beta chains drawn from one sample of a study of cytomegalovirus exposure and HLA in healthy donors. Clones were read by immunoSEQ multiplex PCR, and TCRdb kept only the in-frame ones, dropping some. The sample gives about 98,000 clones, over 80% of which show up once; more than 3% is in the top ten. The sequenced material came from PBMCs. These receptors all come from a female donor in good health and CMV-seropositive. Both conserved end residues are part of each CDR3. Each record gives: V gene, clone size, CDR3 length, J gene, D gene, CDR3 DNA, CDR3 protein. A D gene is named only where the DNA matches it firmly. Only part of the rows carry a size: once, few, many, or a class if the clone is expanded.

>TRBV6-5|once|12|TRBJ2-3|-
TGTGCCAGCAGCCCAAACACAGATACGCAGTATTTT
CASSPNTDTQYF
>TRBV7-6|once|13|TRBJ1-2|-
TGTGCCAGCAGCTCTCTAACGGGGTATGGCTACACCTTC
CASSSLTGYGYTF
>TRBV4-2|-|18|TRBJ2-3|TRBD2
TGTGCCAGCAGCCAACTCGCGGGGGGACAAACTAGCACAGATACGCAGTATTTT
CASSQLAGGQTSTDTQYF
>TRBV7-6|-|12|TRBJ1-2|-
TGTGCCAGCAGCCAGCAGTCAGGTGGCTACACCTTC
CASSQQSGGYTF
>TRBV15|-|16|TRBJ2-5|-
TGTGCCACCAGCAGAGCCGGTGCGGGGCCCCAAGAGACCCAGTACTTC
CATSRAGAGPQETQYF
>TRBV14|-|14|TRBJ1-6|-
TGTGCCAGCAGCCATGATCGGGGGAAGTCACCCCTCCACTTT
CASSHDRGKSPLHF
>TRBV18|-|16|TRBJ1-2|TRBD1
TGTGCCAGCTCCCCCCGATCACAGGGGGCTCGGTATGGCTACACCTTC
CASSPRSQGARYGYTF
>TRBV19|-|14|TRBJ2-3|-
TGTGCCAGTAACCTCGACAGGAGCACAGATACGCAGTATTTT
CASNLDRSTDTQYF
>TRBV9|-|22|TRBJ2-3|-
TGTGCCAGCAGCGTAGAGATGGGGGGGCTCGGTAGGGGAGGATCCCTCACAGATACGCAGTATTTT
CASSVEMGGLGRGGSLTDTQYF
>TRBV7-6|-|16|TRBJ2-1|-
TGTGCCAGCAGCTTAGGTACCTCCGACACCTACAATGAGCAGTTCTTC
CASSLGTSDTYNEQFF
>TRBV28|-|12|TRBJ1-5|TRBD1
TGTGCCAGCACGACAGGGCAACTGCCCCAGCATTTT
CASTTGQLPQHF
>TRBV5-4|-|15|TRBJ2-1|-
TGTGCCAGCAGCTTGGTACGTAGCTCCTACAATGAGCAGTTCTTC
CASSLVRSSYNEQFF
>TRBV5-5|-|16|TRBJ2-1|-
TGTGCCAGCAGCTTCCTTTCAGCGGGCCTCGGGAATGAGCAGTTCTTC
CASSFLSAGLGNEQFF
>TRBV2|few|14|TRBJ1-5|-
TGTGCCAGCAGTGATAGCGGGGTTAATCAGCCCCAGCATTTT
CASSDSGVNQPQHF
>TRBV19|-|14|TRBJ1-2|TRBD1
TGTGCCAGTAGTGTCAGGGGGCAGGACTATGGCTACACCTTC
CASSVRGQDYGYTF
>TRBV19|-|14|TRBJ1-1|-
TGTGCCAGTAGTATACATAGAGGGAACACTGAAGCTTTCTTT
CASSIHRGNTEAFF
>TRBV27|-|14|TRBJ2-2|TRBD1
TGTGCCAGCAGTTTTTGGACAGGGGCCGGGGAGCTGTTTTTT
CASSFWTGAGELFF
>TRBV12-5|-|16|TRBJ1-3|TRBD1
TGTGCTAGTGGTCTGGGACAGATAGACTCTGGAAACACCATATATTTT
CASGLGQIDSGNTIYF
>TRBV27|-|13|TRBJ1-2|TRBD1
TGTGCCAGCAGTTCCAGACAGGGGGATGGCTACACCTTC
CASSSRQGDGYTF
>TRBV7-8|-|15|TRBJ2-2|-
TGTGCCAGCACTTCGCCGGGGGGCGGGGTTGGGGAGCTGTTTTTT
CASTSPGGGVGELFF
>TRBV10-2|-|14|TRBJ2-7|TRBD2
TGCGCCAGCAGGGGGGTAGCGGGAGAACGGGAGCAGTACTTC
CASRGVAGEREQYF
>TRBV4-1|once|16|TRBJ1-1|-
TGCGCCAGCAGCCCGATACATCAGGGAGGCGACACTGAAGCTTTCTTT
CASSPIHQGGDTEAFF
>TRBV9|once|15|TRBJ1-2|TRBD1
TGTGCCAGCAGCCCCGGGACAGGGGGCGAAAGAAGCTACACCTTC
CASSPGTGGERSYTF
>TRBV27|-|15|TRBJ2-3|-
TGTGCCAGCAGTGTATACTCGACTGGCACAGATACGCAGTATTTT
CASSVYSTGTDTQYF
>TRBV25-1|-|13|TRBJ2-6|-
TGTGCCAGTACCAAAGCAGGGGCCAACGTCCTGACTTTC
CASTKAGANVLTF
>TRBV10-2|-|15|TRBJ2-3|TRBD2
TGCGCCAGCAAAGGGACTAGCTGGGGCGCAGATACGCAGTATTTT
CASKGTSWGADTQYF
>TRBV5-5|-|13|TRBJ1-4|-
TGTGCCAGCAGCTTGTATTCCGTTGAAAAACTGTTTTTT
CASSLYSVEKLFF
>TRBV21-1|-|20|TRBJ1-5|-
TGTGCCAGCAGGGGATATAAGCGAGGGACAGGAACTTATAGCAATCAGCCCCAGCATTTT
CASRGYKRGTGTYSNQPQHF
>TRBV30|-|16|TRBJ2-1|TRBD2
TGTGCCTGGAGTGTACGGGCTAGCGGGAGCGTCAATGAGCAGTTCTTC
CAWSVRASGSVNEQFF